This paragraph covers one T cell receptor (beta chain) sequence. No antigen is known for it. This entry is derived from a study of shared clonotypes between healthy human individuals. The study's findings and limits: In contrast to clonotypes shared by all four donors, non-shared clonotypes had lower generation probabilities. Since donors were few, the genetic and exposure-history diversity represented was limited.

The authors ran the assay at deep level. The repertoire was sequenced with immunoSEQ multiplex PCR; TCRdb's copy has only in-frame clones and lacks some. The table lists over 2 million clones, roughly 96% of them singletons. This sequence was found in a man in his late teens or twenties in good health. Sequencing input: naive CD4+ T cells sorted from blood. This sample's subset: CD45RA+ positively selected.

CDR3 sequence reads: CASSVGRLEQGEAFF. The CDR3 coding sequence is TGTGCCAGCAGCGTAGGAAGGCTTGAACAGGGTGAAGCTTTCTTT. The J gene is TRBJ1-1, the V gene TRBV9; D is perhaps TRBD1 (6 bases). The V end was cut by 0 bases, the J end by 7 bases, with 16 bases between. CDR1 and CDR2 (germline): SGDLS, YYNGEE. The CDR3 runs to 15 residues.